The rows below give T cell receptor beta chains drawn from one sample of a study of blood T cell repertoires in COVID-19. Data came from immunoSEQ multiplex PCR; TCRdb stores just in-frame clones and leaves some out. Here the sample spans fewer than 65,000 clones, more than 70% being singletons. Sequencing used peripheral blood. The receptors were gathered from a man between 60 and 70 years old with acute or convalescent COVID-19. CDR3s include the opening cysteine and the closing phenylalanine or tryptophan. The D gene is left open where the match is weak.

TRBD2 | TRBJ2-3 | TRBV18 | TGTGCCAGCTCCGGAGCGGGGGGACTCACAGATACGCAGTATTTT | CASSGAGGLTDTQYF
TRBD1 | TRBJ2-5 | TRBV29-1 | TGCAGCGTCGGACGGACAGGGAGATTAATGGTCCAAGAGACCCAGTACTTC | CSVGRTGRLMVQETQYF
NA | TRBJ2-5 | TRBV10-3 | TGTGCCATCGGGGAGACTGGACAGCAAGAGACCCAGTACTTC | CAIGETGQQETQYF
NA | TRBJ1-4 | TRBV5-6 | TGTGCCAGCAGCTTCCAGGGTTTAGGGGAAAAACTGTTTTTT | CASSFQGLGEKLFF
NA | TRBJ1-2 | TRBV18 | TGTGCCAGCTCACCACCTTTACGAACCGCGGGTGGCTACACCTTC | CASSPPLRTAGGYTF
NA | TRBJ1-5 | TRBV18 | TGTGCCAGCTCACCAAGGGGCAGAATCAATCAGCCCCAGCATTTT | CASSPRGRINQPQHF
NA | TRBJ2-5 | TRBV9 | TGTGCCAGCAGCGGCACCGGGACTGGGCACGAGACCCAGTACTTC | CASSGTGTGHETQYF
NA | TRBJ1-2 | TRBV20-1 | TGCAGTGCTAGTCTCGGCGGGGGCTACACCTTC | CSASLGGGYTF
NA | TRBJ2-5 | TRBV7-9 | TGTGCCAGCAGCTTAGAGGCGGGACGAGGGAAAGAGACCCAGTACTTC | CASSLEAGRGKETQYF
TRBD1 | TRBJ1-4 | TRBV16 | TGTGCCAGCAGCCAACAGACAGGGTTAAATGAAAAACTGTTTTTT | CASSQQTGLNEKLFF
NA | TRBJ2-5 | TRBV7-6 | TGTGCCAGCAGCTTAACGGGGGTGTTGGAGACCCAGTACTTC | CASSLTGVLETQYF